This T cell receptor beta chain comes out of a study of persistence of HIV-infected CD4 T cells. Sequencing used immunoSEQ version 4 in survey mode. Profiling relied on immunoSEQ multiplex PCR, and the TCRdb table lists in-frame clones only, not all of them. The data hold around 30,000 clones, with 82% observed a single time. This clone showed up just once. What it binds is not known. Cells were stimulated with overlapping HIV-1 Gag 15-mer peptides. CD40L-negative CD69-negative CD45RO-high memory CD4+ T cells were sorted as populations depleted of antigen-responding cells. The sequence was collected from an adult woman with HIV who was CMV-seropositive. The specimen comprised CD4+ T cells sorted from PBMCs after approximately 18-hour stimulation, sampled from a patient who received antiretroviral therapy.

The CDR3 region is CASSRSGAYEQYF. CDR3 sequence (DNA): TGTGCCAGTAGTAGGTCAGGAGCCTACGAGCAGTACTTC. The chain recombines TRBV19 with TRBJ2-7; no firm D call. Trimming took off 4 bases at V and 2 bases at J, with 9 bases between the two ends. Germline assignment: CDR1 LNHDA and CDR2 SQIVND (reference sequence). There are 13 residues in the CDR3.